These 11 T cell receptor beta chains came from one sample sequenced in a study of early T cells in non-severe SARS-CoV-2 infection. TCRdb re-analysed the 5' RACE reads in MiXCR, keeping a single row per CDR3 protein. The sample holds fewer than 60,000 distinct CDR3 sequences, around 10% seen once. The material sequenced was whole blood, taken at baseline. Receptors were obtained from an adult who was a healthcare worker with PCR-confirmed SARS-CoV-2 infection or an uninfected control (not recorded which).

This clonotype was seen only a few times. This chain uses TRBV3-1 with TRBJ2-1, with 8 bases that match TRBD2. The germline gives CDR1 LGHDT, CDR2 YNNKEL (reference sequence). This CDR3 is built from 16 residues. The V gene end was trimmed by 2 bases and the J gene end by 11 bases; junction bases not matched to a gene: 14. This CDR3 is CASSQTLGGGTRKQFF. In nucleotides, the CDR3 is TGTGCCAGCAGCCAAACACTAGGCGGGGGGACAAGGAAGCAGTTCTTC.

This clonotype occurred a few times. CDR3 in DNA: TGTGCCAGCGGGGCGGGCTCTGGGGCCAACGTCCTGACTTTC. This gives the protein CASGAGSGANVLTF. V is TRBV7-3 and J is TRBJ2-6; either TRBD1 or TRBD2 may supply D (5 bases each). V shed 8 bases and J shed 0 bases, with 8 bases lying between them. The CDR3 length is 14 residues. The germline V gene has CDR1 SGHTA and CDR2 FQGTGA.

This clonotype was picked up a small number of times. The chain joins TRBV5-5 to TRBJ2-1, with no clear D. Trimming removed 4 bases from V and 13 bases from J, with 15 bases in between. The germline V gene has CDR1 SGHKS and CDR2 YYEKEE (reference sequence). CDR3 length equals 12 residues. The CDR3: CASSPENQPQFF. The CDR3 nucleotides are TGTGCCAGCAGCCCCGAGAACCAGCCCCAGTTCTTC.

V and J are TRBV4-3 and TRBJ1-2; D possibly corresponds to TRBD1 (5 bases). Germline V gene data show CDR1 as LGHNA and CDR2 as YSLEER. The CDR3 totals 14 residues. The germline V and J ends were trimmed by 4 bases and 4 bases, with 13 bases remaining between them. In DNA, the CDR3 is TGCGCCAGCAGCCCCAGAGGACACCTCTATGGCTACACCTTC. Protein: CASSPRGHLYGYTF.

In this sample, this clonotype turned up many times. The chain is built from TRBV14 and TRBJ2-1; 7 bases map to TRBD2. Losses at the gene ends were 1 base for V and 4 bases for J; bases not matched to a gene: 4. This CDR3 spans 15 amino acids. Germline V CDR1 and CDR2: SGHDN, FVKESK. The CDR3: CASSQGLAGYNEQFF. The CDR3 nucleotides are TGTGCCAGCAGCCAAGGATTAGCGGGTTACAATGAGCAGTTCTTC.

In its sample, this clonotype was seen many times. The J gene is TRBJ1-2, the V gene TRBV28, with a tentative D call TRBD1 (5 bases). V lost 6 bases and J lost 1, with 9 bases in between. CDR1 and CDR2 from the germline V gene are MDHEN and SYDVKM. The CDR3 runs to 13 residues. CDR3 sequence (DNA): TGTGCCAGCAGCCTCGACAGTAACTATGGCTACACCTTC. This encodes CASSLDSNYGYTF.

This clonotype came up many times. The CDR3 is CASSLAVGLGAFF. The CDR3 DNA sequence: TGTGCCAGCAGCTTAGCGGTGGGGCTGGGAGCTTTCTTT. The rearrangement joins TRBV7-9 to TRBJ1-1; perhaps TRBD1 as D (5 bases). The CDR3 totals 13 residues. The V gene's germline CDR1 is SEHNR and CDR2 FQNEAQ (reference sequence). V shed 0 bases and J shed 10 bases, with 12 bases lying between them.

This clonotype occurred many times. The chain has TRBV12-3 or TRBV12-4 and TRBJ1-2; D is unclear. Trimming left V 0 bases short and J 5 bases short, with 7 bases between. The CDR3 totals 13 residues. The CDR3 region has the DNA TGTGCCAGCAGTTTAGCGGGATCTTATGGCTACACCTTC. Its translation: CASSLAGSYGYTF.

CDR3 in DNA: TGTGCCAGCAGTATACCGGGCAGGTCAGACACTGAAGCTTTCTTT. Its translation is CASSIPGRSDTEAFF. The chain has TRBV6-1 and TRBJ1-1; D remains unclear. The germline V gene encodes CDR1 MNHNS and CDR2 SASEGT. Trimming took 5 bases from V and 3 from J, leaving 16 bases between them. There are 15 residues in the CDR3.

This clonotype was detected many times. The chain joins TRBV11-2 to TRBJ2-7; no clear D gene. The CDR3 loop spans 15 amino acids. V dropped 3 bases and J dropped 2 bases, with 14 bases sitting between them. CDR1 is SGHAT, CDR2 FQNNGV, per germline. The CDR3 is CASSFGPDPAYEQYF. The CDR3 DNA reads TGTGCCAGCAGCTTTGGACCAGACCCGGCCTACGAGCAGTACTTC.

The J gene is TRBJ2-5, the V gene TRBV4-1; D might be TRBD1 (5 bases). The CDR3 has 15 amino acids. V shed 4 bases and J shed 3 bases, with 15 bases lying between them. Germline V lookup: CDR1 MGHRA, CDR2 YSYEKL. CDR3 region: CASSREDTSKETQYF. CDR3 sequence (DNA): TGCGCCAGCAGCCGCGAGGACACGTCTAAAGAGACCCAGTACTTC.